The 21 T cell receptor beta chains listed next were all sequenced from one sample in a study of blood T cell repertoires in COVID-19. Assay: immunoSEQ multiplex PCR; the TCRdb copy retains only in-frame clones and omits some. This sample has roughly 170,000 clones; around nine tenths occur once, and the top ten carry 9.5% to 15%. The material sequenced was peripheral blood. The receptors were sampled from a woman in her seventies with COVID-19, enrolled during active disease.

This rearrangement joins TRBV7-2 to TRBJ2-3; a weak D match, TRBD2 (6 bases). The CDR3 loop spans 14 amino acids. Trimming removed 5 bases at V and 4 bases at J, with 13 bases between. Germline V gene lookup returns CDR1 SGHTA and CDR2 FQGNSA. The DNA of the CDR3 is TGTGCCAGCAGCCTCGGACTATCGTCAGATACGCAGTATTTT. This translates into CASSLGLSSDTQYF.

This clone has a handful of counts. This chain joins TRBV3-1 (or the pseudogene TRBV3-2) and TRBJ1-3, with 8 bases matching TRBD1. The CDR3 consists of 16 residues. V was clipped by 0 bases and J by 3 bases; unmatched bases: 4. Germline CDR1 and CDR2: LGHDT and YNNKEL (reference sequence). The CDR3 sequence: CASSQEDRVFGNTIYF. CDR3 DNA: TGTGCCAGCAGCCAAGAGGACAGGGTGTTTGGAAACACCATATATTTT.

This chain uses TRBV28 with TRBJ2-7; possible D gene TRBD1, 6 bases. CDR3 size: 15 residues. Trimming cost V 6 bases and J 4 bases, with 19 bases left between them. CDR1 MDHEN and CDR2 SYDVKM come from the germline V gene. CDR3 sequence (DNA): TGTGCCAGCAGCAGGGGTCCTCGAGCTAAATACGAGCAGTACTTC. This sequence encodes CASSRGPRAKYEQYF.

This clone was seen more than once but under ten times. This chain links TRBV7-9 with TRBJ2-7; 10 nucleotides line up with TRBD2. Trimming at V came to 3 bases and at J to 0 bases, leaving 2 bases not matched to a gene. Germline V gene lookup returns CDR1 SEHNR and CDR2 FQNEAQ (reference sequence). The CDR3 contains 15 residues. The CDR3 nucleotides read TGTGCCAGCAGCTTCACTAGCGGGGACTCCTACGAGCAGTACTTC. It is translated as CASSFTSGDSYEQYF.

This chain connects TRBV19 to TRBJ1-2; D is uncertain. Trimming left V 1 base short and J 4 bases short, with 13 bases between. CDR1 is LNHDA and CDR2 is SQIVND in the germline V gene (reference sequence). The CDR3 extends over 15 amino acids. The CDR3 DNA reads TGTGCCAGTAGTATAGGTCGAGTACAGACCTATGGCTACACCTTC. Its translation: CASSIGRVQTYGYTF.

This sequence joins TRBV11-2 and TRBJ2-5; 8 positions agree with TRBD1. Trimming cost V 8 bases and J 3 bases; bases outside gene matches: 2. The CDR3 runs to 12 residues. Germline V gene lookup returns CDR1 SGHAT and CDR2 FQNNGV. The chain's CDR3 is CASAGGEETQYF. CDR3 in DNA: TGTGCCAGCGCAGGGGGCGAAGAGACCCAGTACTTC.

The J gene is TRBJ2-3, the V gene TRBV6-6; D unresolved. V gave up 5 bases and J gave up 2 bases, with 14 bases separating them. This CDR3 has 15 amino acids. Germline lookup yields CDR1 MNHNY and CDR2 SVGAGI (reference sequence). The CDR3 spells CASSQAGLITDTQYF. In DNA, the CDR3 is TGTGCCAGCAGTCAGGCAGGCTTAATCACAGATACGCAGTATTTT.

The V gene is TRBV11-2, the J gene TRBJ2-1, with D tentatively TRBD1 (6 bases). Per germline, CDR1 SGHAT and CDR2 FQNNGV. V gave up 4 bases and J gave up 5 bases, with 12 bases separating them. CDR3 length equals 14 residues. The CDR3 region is CASSSQQGHNEQFF. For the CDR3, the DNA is TGTGCCAGCAGCTCTCAACAGGGCCACAATGAGCAGTTCTTC.

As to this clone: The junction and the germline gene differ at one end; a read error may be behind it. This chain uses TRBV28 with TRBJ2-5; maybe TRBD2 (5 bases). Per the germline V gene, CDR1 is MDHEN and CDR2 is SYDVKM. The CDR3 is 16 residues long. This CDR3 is CASSAPTSRGQEIQYF. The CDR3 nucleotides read TGTGCCAGCAGTGCACCCACTAGTCGTGGGCAAGAGATCCAGTACTTC. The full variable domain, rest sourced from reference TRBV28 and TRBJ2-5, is DVKVTQSSRYLVKRTGEKVFLECVQDMDHENMFWYRQDPGLGLRLIYFSYDVKMKEKGDIPEGYSVSREKKERFSLILESASTNQTSMYLCASSAPTSRGQEIQYFGPGTRLLVL.

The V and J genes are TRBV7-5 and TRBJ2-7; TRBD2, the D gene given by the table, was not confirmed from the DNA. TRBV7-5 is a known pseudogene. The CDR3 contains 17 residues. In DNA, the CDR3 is TGTGCCAGAAGCTTAGAGTCCAGCGGGAGGGCCAACTACGAGCAGTACTTC. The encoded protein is CARSLESSGRANYEQYF.

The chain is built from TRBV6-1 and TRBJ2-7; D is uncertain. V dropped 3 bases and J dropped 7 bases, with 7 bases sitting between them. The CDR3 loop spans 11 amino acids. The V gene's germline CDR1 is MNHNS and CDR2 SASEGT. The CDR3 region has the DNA TGTGCCAGCAGTGAGTTCCGGGAGCAGTACTTC. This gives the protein CASSEFREQYF.

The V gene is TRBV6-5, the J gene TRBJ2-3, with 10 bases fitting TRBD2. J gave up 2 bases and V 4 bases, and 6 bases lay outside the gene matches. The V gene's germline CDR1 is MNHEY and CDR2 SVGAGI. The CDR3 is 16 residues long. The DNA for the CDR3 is TGTGCCAGCAGTTCCACCGGGACTAGCGCCACAGATACGCAGTATTTT. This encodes CASSSTGTSATDTQYF.

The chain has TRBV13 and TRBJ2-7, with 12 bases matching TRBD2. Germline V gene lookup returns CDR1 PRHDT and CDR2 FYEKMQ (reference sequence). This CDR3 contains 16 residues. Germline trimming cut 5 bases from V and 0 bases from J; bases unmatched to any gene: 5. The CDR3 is CASSAWTSGNSYEQYF. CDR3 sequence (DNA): TGTGCCAGCAGCGCCTGGACTAGCGGGAACTCCTACGAGCAGTACTTC. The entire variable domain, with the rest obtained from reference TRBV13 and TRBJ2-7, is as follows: AAGVIQSPRHLIKEKRETATLKCYPIPRHDTVYWYQQGPGQDPQFLISFYEKMQSDKGSIPDRFSAQQFSDYHSELNMSSLELGDSALYFCASSAWTSGNSYEQYFGPGTRLTVT.

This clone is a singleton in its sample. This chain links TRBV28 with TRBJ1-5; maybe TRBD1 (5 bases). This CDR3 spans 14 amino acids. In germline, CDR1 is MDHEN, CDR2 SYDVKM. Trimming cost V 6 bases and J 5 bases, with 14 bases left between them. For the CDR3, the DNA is TGTGCCAGCAGCCGTACAGGTTCTTATCAGCCCCAGCATTTT. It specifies CASSRTGSYQPQHF.

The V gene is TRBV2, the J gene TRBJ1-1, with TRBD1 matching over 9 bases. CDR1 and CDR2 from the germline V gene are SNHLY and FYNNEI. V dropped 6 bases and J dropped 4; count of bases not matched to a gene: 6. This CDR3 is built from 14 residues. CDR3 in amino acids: CASSSMTGGTEAFF. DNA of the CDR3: TGTGCCAGCAGCTCTATGACAGGGGGCACTGAAGCTTTCTTT.

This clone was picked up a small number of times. CDR3 region: CASSDLRTGDSYEQYF. Written as DNA, the CDR3 is TGTGCCAGCTCAGACCTGCGGACAGGGGACTCCTACGAGCAGTACTTC. The chain recombines TRBV18 with TRBJ2-7; TRBD1 matches 9 bases. The CDR3 contains 16 residues. Germline assignment: CDR1 KGHSH and CDR2 LQKENI. V shed 5 bases, J shed 0 bases, and the junction held 8 bases outside the gene matches.

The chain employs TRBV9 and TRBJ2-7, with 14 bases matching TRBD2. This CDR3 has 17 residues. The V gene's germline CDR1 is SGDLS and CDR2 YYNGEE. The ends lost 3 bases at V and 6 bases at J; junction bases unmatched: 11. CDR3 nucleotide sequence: TGTGCCAGCAGCGAGGGACTAGCGGGGGCCCCGTATTTCGAGCAGTACTTC. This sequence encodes CASSEGLAGAPYFEQYF.

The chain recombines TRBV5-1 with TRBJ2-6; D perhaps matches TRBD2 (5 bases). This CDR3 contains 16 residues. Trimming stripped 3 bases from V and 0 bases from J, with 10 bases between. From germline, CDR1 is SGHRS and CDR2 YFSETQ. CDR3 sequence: CASSYGLISGANVLTF. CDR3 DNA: TGCGCCAGCAGCTACGGACTCATCTCTGGGGCCAACGTCCTGACTTTC.

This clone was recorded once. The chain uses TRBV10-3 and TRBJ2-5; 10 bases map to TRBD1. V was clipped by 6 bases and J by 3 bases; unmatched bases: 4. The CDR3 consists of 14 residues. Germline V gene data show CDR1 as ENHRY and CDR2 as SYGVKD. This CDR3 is CAIRAGTGEETQYF. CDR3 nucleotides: TGTGCCATCAGAGCCGGGACAGGGGAAGAGACCCAGTACTTC.

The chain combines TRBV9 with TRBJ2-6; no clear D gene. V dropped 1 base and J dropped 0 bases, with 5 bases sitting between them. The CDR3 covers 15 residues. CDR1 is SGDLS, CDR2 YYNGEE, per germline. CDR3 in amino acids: CASSVKLSGANVLTF. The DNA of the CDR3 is TGTGCCAGCAGCGTAAAACTCTCTGGGGCCAACGTCCTGACTTTC.

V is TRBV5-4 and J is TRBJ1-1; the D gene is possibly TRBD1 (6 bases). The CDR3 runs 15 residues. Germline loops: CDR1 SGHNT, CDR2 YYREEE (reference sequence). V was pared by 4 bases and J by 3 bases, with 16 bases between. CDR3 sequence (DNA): TGTGCCAGCAGCGGCCGGAGGGGGGGAGACACTGAAGCTTTCTTT. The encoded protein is CASSGRRGGDTEAFF.